Listed here are 12 T cell receptor beta chains from one sample, sequenced in a study of cytomegalovirus exposure and HLA in healthy donors. Primers: 60 Vbeta forward and 13 Jbeta reverse. Profiling relied on immunoSEQ multiplex PCR, and the TCRdb table lists in-frame clones only, not all of them. Seen here are 150,000 to 200,000 clones, 80% to 85% observed once, and the top ten hold more than 0.9%. The material sequenced was PBMCs. The receptor set was obtained from a girl aged 2 to 9 in good health and CMV-seropositive.

The chain joins TRBV30 to TRBJ2-7, with 7 nucleotides matching TRBD2. Germline-derived CDR1 and CDR2 are GTSNPN and SVGIG (reference sequence). The CDR3 sequence is 15 residues long. The V segment lost 4 bases and the J segment 6 bases; nucleotides outside the gene matches: 15. The CDR3 region has the DNA TGTGCCTGGACTCTCCTTAGCGGGCATCAAGGCGAGCAGTACTTC. Residues: CAWTLLSGHQGEQYF.

This clone was counted a few times. This chain uses TRBV5-1 with TRBJ2-1; 10 bases align to TRBD2. The CDR3 is 15 amino acids. Trimming took 4 bases from V and 5 from J; bases not matched to a gene: 6. Germline assignment: CDR1 SGHRS and CDR2 YFSETQ. CDR3 residues: CASSRLAGPDNEQFF. CDR3 DNA: TGCGCCAGCAGCCGACTAGCGGGTCCTGACAATGAGCAGTTCTTC.

The CDR3 nucleotides read TGTGCCAGCAGTTATAGGGGGGGTGACGGGGTCTACGAGCAGTACTTC. Amino acids: CASSYRGGDGVYEQYF. The chain employs TRBV6-5 and TRBJ2-7; TRBD2 is a possible D gene (7 bases). V was shortened by 3 bases and J by 3 bases, with 18 bases between the two germline ends. The CDR3 is 16 residues long. Germline assignment: CDR1 MNHEY and CDR2 SVGAGI.

The chain recombines TRBV5-6 with TRBJ1-5, with unresolved D. This CDR3 comprises 15 residues. Germline V gene lookup returns CDR1 SGHDT and CDR2 YYEEEE. Trimming pared 0 bases from V and 0 bases from J, leaving 7 bases between. This CDR3 reads CASSLAQNSNQPQHF. CDR3 nucleotide sequence: TGTGCCAGCAGCTTGGCACAGAATAGCAATCAGCCCCAGCATTTT.

The chain joins TRBV27 to TRBJ2-1; 11 positions match TRBD2. The germline gives CDR1 MNHEY, CDR2 SMNVEV (reference sequence). This CDR3 has 16 amino acids. V trimming: 3 bases; J trimming: 6 bases; junction bases outside the gene matches: 7. CDR3 sequence (DNA): TGTGCCAGCAGTTTGACCGGACTAGCGGGCTCCAATGAGCAGTTCTTC. The encoded protein is CASSLTGLAGSNEQFF.

The V call is TRBV11-2, the J call TRBJ2-7; a weak D match, TRBD2 (5 bases). Trimming took 2 bases from V and 1 from J, leaving 12 bases between them. The germline gives CDR1 SGHAT, CDR2 FQNNGV. The CDR3 length is 15 residues. The CDR3 here is CASSLSGGGSYEQYF. In nucleotides, the CDR3 is TGTGCCAGCAGCTTATCAGGAGGCGGGTCCTACGAGCAGTACTTC.

This clone was counted a single time. The chain joins TRBV30 to TRBJ2-5; TRBD2 might be the D (5 bases). Trimming left V 5 bases short and J 8 bases short, with 15 bases between. CDR1 is GTSNPN and CDR2 is SVGIG in the germline V gene (reference sequence). This CDR3 is 12 amino acids long. The CDR3 DNA reads TGTGCCTGGGGACTTTCTTTAGAAACCCAGTACTTC. The encoded protein is CAWGLSLETQYF.

This chain connects TRBV19 to TRBJ2-1, with 7 positions matching TRBD2. This CDR3 has 13 amino acids. Germline V lookup: CDR1 LNHDA, CDR2 SQIVND (reference sequence). Losses at the gene ends were 0 bases for V and 10 bases for J; bases not matched to a gene: 3. CDR3 DNA: TGTGCCAGTAGTATAGATCCAGCGGGGGAGCAGTTCTTC. Translation gives CASSIDPAGEQFF.

V and J are TRBV4-1 and TRBJ2-5, with a possible D match to TRBD2 (6 bases). Trimming removed 4 bases at V and 2 bases at J, with 14 bases between. Germline CDR1 and CDR2: MGHRA and YSYEKL. The CDR3 loop spans 15 amino acids. CDR3 bases: TGCGCCAGCAGCCCGACTAGGCTCGAACAAGAGACCCAGTACTTC. As protein: CASSPTRLEQETQYF.

The gene calls are TRBV28 and TRBJ2-7; TRBD2 agrees at 12 bases. The trim removed 2 bases at V and 7 bases at J, leaving 21 bases unmatched. From germline, CDR1 is MDHEN and CDR2 SYDVKM. This CDR3 comprises 20 residues. CDR3 bases: TGTGCCAGCAGTTTAAGTCGGGTAGGACTAGCGGGATGGCGAACAGGAGAGCAGTACTTC. Amino acid sequence: CASSLSRVGLAGWRTGEQYF.

The rearrangement joins TRBV7-2 to TRBJ2-7; TRBD2 is a possible D gene (5 bases). This CDR3 has 16 residues. Germline V gives CDR1 SGHTA, CDR2 FQGNSA. V was clipped by 1 base and J by 2 bases, with 15 bases between them. This chain's CDR3 is CASSLGSGGRTYEQYF. The CDR3 bases are TGTGCCAGCAGCTTAGGGAGTGGCGGGCGCACCTACGAGCAGTACTTC. Together with reference TRBV7-2 and TRBJ2-7, the CDR3 gives the full variable domain: GAGVSQSPSNKVTEKGKDVELRCDPISGHTALYWYRQSLGQGLEFLIYFQGNSAPDKSGLPSDRFSAERTGGSVSTLTIQRTQQEDSAVYLCASSLGSGGRTYEQYFGPGTRLTVT.

The genes are TRBV25-1 and TRBJ2-3; tentative D call: TRBD1 (5 bases). In germline, CDR1 is MGHDK, CDR2 SYGVNS. This CDR3 has 15 amino acids. V lost 1 base and J lost 2, with 10 bases in between. Here the CDR3 reads CASSESLTVTDTQYF. The CDR3 DNA reads as TGTGCCAGCAGTGAATCTCTGACAGTCACAGATACGCAGTATTTT.